This entry lists 27 T cell receptor beta chains sequenced from one sample in a study of blood T cell repertoires in COVID-19. Data came from immunoSEQ multiplex PCR; TCRdb stores just in-frame clones and leaves some out. The table has approximately 260,000 clones, roughly 90% seen once. The sample consisted of PBMCs or T cells enriched from blood (not recorded which). The origin of the receptors is a woman in her 30s with acute COVID-19.

This chain links TRBV25-1 with TRBJ2-2; 7 bases match TRBD2. CDR1 MGHDK and CDR2 SYGVNS come from the germline V gene. The V and J ends lost 6 bases and 5 bases, in that order; junction bases with no gene match: 18. The CDR3 covers 18 residues. The CDR3 DNA reads as TGTGCCAGCAGCCCCGGCGGCGGGGGTATCACTCAGACCGGGGAGCTGTTTTTT. Protein: CASSPGGGGITQTGELFF.

In the case of this clone: In the same sample, other DNA sequences code for this CDR3. This chain joins TRBV9 and TRBJ1-5; possible D gene TRBD1, 5 bases. V was shortened by 3 bases and J by 0 bases, with 10 bases between the two germline ends. This CDR3 is built from 15 residues. CDR1 SGDLS and CDR2 YYNGEE come from the germline V gene. The CDR3 loop reads CASSAAGGSNQPQHF. In DNA, the CDR3 is TGTGCCAGCAGCGCCGCGGGGGGTAGCAATCAGCCCCAGCATTTT. Combining the CDR3 with reference TRBV9 and TRBJ1-5 gives the whole variable domain DSGVTQTPKHLITATGQRVTLRCSPRSGDLSVYWYQQSLDQGLQFLIQYYNGEERAKGNILERFSAQQFPDLHSELNLSSLELGDSALYFCASSAAGGSNQPQHFGDGTRLSIL.

The J gene is TRBJ2-3, the V gene TRBV14; D not resolved. Trimming stripped 4 bases from V and 1 base from J, with 12 bases between. Germline values: CDR1 SGHDN, CDR2 FVKESK. This CDR3 is built from 15 residues. The CDR3 coding sequence is TGTGCCAGCAGCCCCTCTTTTGGGCGCACAGATACGCAGTATTTT. This translates into CASSPSFGRTDTQYF.

The J gene is TRBJ2-5, the V gene TRBV5-4; 11 bases match TRBD1. V shed 4 bases and J 5 bases; nucleotides not matched to a gene: 4. Germline assignment: CDR1 SGHNT and CDR2 YYREEE (reference sequence). The CDR3 consists of 14 residues. CDR3 loop: CASSKDRGRETQYF. The CDR3 region has the DNA TGTGCCAGCAGCAAGGACAGGGGGCGGGAGACCCAGTACTTC. Based on the CDR3 plus reference TRBV5-4 and TRBJ2-5, the full variable domain is ETGVTQSPTHLIKTRGQQVTLRCSSQSGHNTVSWYQQALGQGPQFIFQYYREEENGRGNFPPRFSGLQFPNYSSELNVNALELDDSALYLCASSKDRGRETQYFGPGTRLLVL.

This clone has just one count. The rearrangement uses TRBV3-1 (or the pseudogene TRBV3-2) and TRBJ2-7; 7 nucleotides align to TRBD2. This CDR3 is built from 16 residues. Trimming took 0 bases from V and 5 from J; bases not matched to a gene: 10. Germline V lookup: CDR1 LGHDT, CDR2 YNNKEL (reference sequence). The DNA of the CDR3 is TGTGCCAGCAGCCAAGATCGGGAGGCGATCTCAGACGAGCAGTACTTC. Protein: CASSQDREAISDEQYF.

The rearrangement links TRBV5-1 to TRBJ2-3, with D tentatively TRBD2 (5 bases). This CDR3 region has 15 residues. V was cut by 1 base and J by 1 base, with 10 bases left in between. The germline gives CDR1 SGHRS, CDR2 YFSETQ. DNA for the CDR3: TGCGCCAGCAGCTTGCGAGGACTGGGCACAGATACGCAGTATTTT. It yields the protein CASSLRGLGTDTQYF.

The chain recombines TRBV27 with TRBJ2-5; 8 nucleotides agree with TRBD2. Germline V gives CDR1 MNHEY, CDR2 SMNVEV (reference sequence). V dropped 6 bases and J dropped 7; count of bases not matched to a gene: 16. This CDR3 is built from 16 residues. CDR3 protein: CASRNLGAGGMGTQYF. The CDR3 DNA reads as TGTGCCAGCAGGAACTTGGGGGCGGGGGGAATGGGGACCCAGTACTTC.

The V call is TRBV9, the J call TRBJ1-3; weak D call: TRBD1 (6 bases). Trimming cost V 0 bases and J 3 bases, with 7 bases left between them. The CDR3 runs to 14 residues. The germline V gene encodes CDR1 SGDLS and CDR2 YYNGEE. In DNA, the CDR3 is TGTGCCAGCAGCGTAGCCAGGGGTGGAAACACCATATATTTT. This codes for CASSVARGGNTIYF.

The genes are TRBV15 and TRBJ2-1; possible D gene TRBD1, 5 bases. There are 18 residues in the CDR3. V was shortened by 5 bases and J by 4 bases, with 24 bases between the two germline ends. The V gene's germline CDR1 is LNHNV and CDR2 YYDKDF (reference sequence). CDR3 nucleotides: TGTGCCACCAGCGGACCCCAAGGTCGCGTCAGGGCTTACAATGAGCAGTTCTTC. Its protein product is CATSGPQGRVRAYNEQFF.

The V gene is TRBV4-1, the J gene TRBJ2-3; 10 nucleotides agree with TRBD2. The CDR3 is 20 amino acids. The V and J ends lost 0 bases and 0 bases, in that order; junction bases with no gene match: 12. CDR1 is MGHRA, CDR2 YSYEKL, per germline. The CDR3: CASSQDPGLAGASSTDTQYF. Written as DNA, the CDR3 is TGCGCCAGCAGCCAAGATCCGGGGCTAGCGGGAGCCTCGAGCACAGATACGCAGTATTTT.

The chain links TRBV7-6 to TRBJ2-7; D perhaps matches TRBD2 (7 bases). The germline gives CDR1 SGHVS, CDR2 FNYEAQ. This CDR3 spans 15 amino acids. Trimming removed 5 bases from V and 6 bases from J, with 20 bases in between. CDR3 nucleotide sequence: TGTGCCAGCAGCGAGGGGGGGGCTTCGTCCCGCGAGCAGTACTTC. Translation: CASSEGGASSREQYF.

This clone has a handful of counts. The chain is built from TRBV5-4 and TRBJ2-7, with 7 bases that match TRBD2. Germline values: CDR1 SGHNT, CDR2 YYREEE (reference sequence). Unmatched junction bases numbered 6, after V lost 1 base and J lost 2 bases. The CDR3 covers 15 residues. CDR3 DNA sequence: TGTGCCAGCAGCTTGCCCCAGCGGGATACCTACGAGCAGTACTTC. As protein: CASSLPQRDTYEQYF. Using reference TRBV5-4 and TRBJ2-7 for the parts outside the CDR3, the full variable domain is ETGVTQSPTHLIKTRGQQVTLRCSSQSGHNTVSWYQQALGQGPQFIFQYYREEENGRGNFPPRFSGLQFPNYSSELNVNALELDDSALYLCASSLPQRDTYEQYFGPGTRLTVT.

The gene calls are TRBV24-1 and TRBJ1-2; no clear D gene. The ends were cut back, 4 bases at V and 2 bases at J, with 7 bases in the middle. The CDR3 spans 13 residues. Germline values: CDR1 KGHDR, CDR2 SFDVKD. The CDR3 is CATSEWPNYGYTF. Written as DNA, the CDR3 is TGTGCCACCAGTGAATGGCCAAACTATGGCTACACCTTC.

This rearrangement joins TRBV23-1 to TRBJ2-7; the match to TRBD2 covers 13 bases. TRBV23-1 is sorted into the ORF group, with uncertain function. The V gene end was trimmed by 6 bases and the J gene end by 0 bases; junction bases not matched to a gene: 17. The length of the CDR3 is 20 residues. The DNA for the CDR3 is TGCGCCAGCAGCCAGGGTTACCCGGGACTAGCGGGAAATAACTCCTACGAGCAGTACTTC. Amino acid sequence: CASSQGYPGLAGNNSYEQYF.

The V gene is TRBV7-2, the J gene TRBJ1-2; no clear D. Germline assignment: CDR1 SGHTA and CDR2 FQGNSA. Trimming stripped 5 bases from V and 8 bases from J, with 12 bases between. The CDR3 contains 12 residues. The chain's CDR3 is CASSPRQAGYTF. DNA for the CDR3: TGTGCCAGCAGCCCACGGCAGGCCGGCTACACCTTC.

This clone has only a few counts. This chain uses TRBV4-2 with TRBJ2-2; 7 positions agree with TRBD2. V dropped 7 bases and J dropped 4; count of bases not matched to a gene: 12. The germline V gene encodes CDR1 LGHNA and CDR2 YNFKEQ. The CDR3 extends over 16 amino acids. CDR3 nucleotides: TGTGCCAGCACCGGGGGACGGGGGGAGAGCACCGGGGAGCTGTTTTTT. This sequence encodes CASTGGRGESTGELFF.

This clone came up a few times. This chain connects TRBV19 to TRBJ2-2; the match to TRBD1 covers 7 bases. CDR3 length: 16 residues. From germline, CDR1 is LNHDA and CDR2 SQIVND (reference sequence). The ends lost 2 bases at V and 4 bases at J; junction bases unmatched: 7. The CDR3 DNA sequence: TGTGCCAGTAGTATAAAGGGGGCTATGGGCACCGGGGAGCTGTTTTTT. Its translation is CASSIKGAMGTGELFF.

The V gene is TRBV7-6, the J gene TRBJ1-6, with a possible D match to TRBD1 (6 bases). CDR1 and CDR2 (germline): SGHVS, FNYEAQ. V dropped 4 bases and J dropped 5 bases, with 18 bases sitting between them. The CDR3 spans 17 residues. DNA of the CDR3: TGTGCCAGCAGCTCCGGTCGGAAGGGACAAAATAATTCACCCCTCCACTTT. Protein: CASSSGRKGQNNSPLHF.

The CDR3 DNA sequence: TGTGCCAGTAGTATTAGGGGTGTGAAGAACACTGAAGCTTTCTTT. Its protein is CASSIRGVKNTEAFF. This chain connects TRBV19 to TRBJ1-1; D perhaps matches TRBD1 (5 bases). The CDR3 runs 15 residues. Germline V CDR1 and CDR2: LNHDA, SQIVND (reference sequence). V was trimmed by 3 bases and J by 1 base, leaving 12 bases between them.

The V gene is TRBV3-1 (or the pseudogene TRBV3-2), the J gene TRBJ2-6; D perhaps matches TRBD1 (6 bases). Germline V gene sequence: CDR1 LGHDT, CDR2 YNNKEL (reference sequence). V lost 1 base to trimming and J lost 1 base, with 14 bases between them. This CDR3 region has 18 residues. This chain's CDR3 is CASSQVPGALSGANVLTF. In nucleotides, the CDR3 is TGTGCCAGCAGCCAAGTGCCAGGGGCACTTTCTGGGGCCAACGTCCTGACTTTC.

This rearrangement joins TRBV2 to TRBJ1-1, with unresolved D. Deletions cut 7 bases from V and 0 bases from J, with 9 bases between. Germline V gives CDR1 SNHLY, CDR2 FYNNEI. The CDR3 length is 13 residues. CDR3 in DNA: TGTGCCAGCAATGTAGAAATGAACACTGAAGCTTTCTTT. It translates to CASNVEMNTEAFF.

This clone has more than one count but fewer than ten. The chain combines TRBV5-8 with TRBJ1-5; weak D call: TRBD1 (5 bases). Germline V gives CDR1 SGHTS, CDR2 YDEGEE. Trimming stripped 0 bases from V and 1 base from J, with 8 bases between. This CDR3 spans 15 amino acids. CDR3 residues: CASSLGQSSNQPQHF. The CDR3 bases are TGTGCCAGCAGCTTGGGACAGTCGAGCAATCAGCCCCAGCATTTT.

V usage is TRBV7-9 and J usage is TRBJ1-6; the D is unclear. Trimming stripped 5 bases from V and 7 bases from J, with 12 bases between. This CDR3 is built from 14 residues. Germline lookup yields CDR1 SEHNR and CDR2 FQNEAQ (reference sequence). This CDR3 is CASSGGYDNSPLHF. The CDR3 region has the DNA TGTGCCAGCAGCGGAGGGTATGACAATTCACCCCTCCACTTT. Full variable domain (rest looked up from reference TRBV7-9 and TRBJ1-6): DTGVSQNPRHKITKRGQNVTFRCDPISEHNRLYWYRQTLGQGPEFLTYFQNEAQLEKSRLLSDRFSAERPKGSFSTLEIQRTEQGDSAMYLCASSGGYDNSPLHFGNGTRLTVT.

The chain carries TRBV30 and TRBJ1-1; D gene uncertain. CDR3 length equals 12 residues. The ends were cut back, 3 bases at V and 8 bases at J, with 13 bases in the middle. CDR1 is GTSNPN, CDR2 SVGIG, per germline (reference sequence). The CDR3 DNA reads as TGTGCCTGGAGACCCGTGGGGAGCGAAGCTTTCTTT. Its protein is CAWRPVGSEAFF.

The V gene is TRBV5-4, the J gene TRBJ2-7; 10 bases align to TRBD2. This CDR3 comprises 17 residues. Germline V CDR1 and CDR2: SGHNT, YYREEE (reference sequence). V was pared by 3 bases and J by 0 bases, with 9 bases of the junction left unmatched. DNA for the CDR3: TGTGCCAGCAGCTGGGGGGGGACTAGCGAATTCTCCTACGAGCAGTACTTC. This translates into CASSWGGTSEFSYEQYF. Looking up the rest from reference TRBV5-4 and TRBJ2-7 gives the full variable domain: ETGVTQSPTHLIKTRGQQVTLRCSSQSGHNTVSWYQQALGQGPQFIFQYYREEENGRGNFPPRFSGLQFPNYSSELNVNALELDDSALYLCASSWGGTSEFSYEQYFGPGTRLTVT.

The chain recombines TRBV10-3 with TRBJ2-5; no reliable D call. The ends were cut back, 4 bases at V and 4 bases at J, with 16 bases in the middle. The germline CDR1 and CDR2 sequences are ENHRY and SYGVKD. This CDR3 spans 15 amino acids. The CDR3 loop is CAISASGSQRETQYF. For the CDR3, the DNA is TGTGCCATCAGTGCGTCGGGCTCCCAGAGAGAGACCCAGTACTTC.

The V and J genes are TRBV28 and TRBJ1-5; D uncertain. V was trimmed by 6 bases and J by 2 bases, leaving 14 bases between them. Germline lookup yields CDR1 MDHEN and CDR2 SYDVKM. The CDR3 extends over 15 amino acids. Here the CDR3 reads CASSPHGRRNQPQHF. DNA of the CDR3: TGTGCCAGCAGCCCCCATGGGAGGCGCAATCAGCCCCAGCATTTT.